This T cell receptor beta chain emerged from a study of identical twins. Study observations and caveats: Beta out-of-frame sequences displayed a weaker excess of sharing between twins.

With 9 bases clipped from V and 4 bases from J, the junction kept 20 bases outside the gene matches. Per germline, CDR1 MNHEY and CDR2 SMNVEV (reference sequence). The CDR3 extends over 17 amino acids. TCRdb reprocessed the 5' RACE reads via MiXCR and lists one record per CDR3 protein. Of about 660,000 distinct CDR3 sequences detected, around 8.3% appear once; the ten largest clones hold around 0.98%. This clonotype has more than one count but fewer than ten. Its antigen is currently unknown. These same data were also listed under a study on yellow fever vaccine responses in identical twins.

The J gene is TRBJ2-5, the V gene TRBV27, with TRBD1 matching 7 bases. The clonotype was recovered from a woman under 30 in good health. Sequencing input: PBMCs. CDR3 in amino acids: CASPEGTGTARGETQYF. CDR3 in DNA: TGTGCCAGTCCTGAGGGGACCGGGACAGCTAGGGGAGAGACCCAGTACTTC.